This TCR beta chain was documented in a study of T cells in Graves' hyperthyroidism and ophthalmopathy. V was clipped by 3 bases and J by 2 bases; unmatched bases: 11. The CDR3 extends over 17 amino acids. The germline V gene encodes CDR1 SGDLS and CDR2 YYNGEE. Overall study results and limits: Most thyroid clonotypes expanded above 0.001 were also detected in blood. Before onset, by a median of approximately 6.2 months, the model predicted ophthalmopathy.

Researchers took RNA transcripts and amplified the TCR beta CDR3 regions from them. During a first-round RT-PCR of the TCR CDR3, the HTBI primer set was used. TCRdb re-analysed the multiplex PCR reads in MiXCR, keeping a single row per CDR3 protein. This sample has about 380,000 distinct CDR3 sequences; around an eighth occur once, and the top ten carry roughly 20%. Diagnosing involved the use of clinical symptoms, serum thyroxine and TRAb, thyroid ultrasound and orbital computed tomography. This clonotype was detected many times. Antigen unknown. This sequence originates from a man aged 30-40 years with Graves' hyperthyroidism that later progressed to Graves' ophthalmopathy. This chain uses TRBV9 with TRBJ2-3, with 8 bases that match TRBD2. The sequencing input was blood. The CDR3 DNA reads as TGTGCCAGCAGCGGGCTGGGAGCGGGGGTTACCACAGATACGCAGTATTTT. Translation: CASSGLGAGVTTDTQYF. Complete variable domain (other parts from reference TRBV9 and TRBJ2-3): DSGVTQTPKHLITATGQRVTLRCSPRSGDLSVYWYQQSLDQGLQFLIQYYNGEERAKGNILERFSAQQFPDLHSELNLSSLELGDSALYFCASSGLGAGVTTDTQYFGPGTRLTVL.